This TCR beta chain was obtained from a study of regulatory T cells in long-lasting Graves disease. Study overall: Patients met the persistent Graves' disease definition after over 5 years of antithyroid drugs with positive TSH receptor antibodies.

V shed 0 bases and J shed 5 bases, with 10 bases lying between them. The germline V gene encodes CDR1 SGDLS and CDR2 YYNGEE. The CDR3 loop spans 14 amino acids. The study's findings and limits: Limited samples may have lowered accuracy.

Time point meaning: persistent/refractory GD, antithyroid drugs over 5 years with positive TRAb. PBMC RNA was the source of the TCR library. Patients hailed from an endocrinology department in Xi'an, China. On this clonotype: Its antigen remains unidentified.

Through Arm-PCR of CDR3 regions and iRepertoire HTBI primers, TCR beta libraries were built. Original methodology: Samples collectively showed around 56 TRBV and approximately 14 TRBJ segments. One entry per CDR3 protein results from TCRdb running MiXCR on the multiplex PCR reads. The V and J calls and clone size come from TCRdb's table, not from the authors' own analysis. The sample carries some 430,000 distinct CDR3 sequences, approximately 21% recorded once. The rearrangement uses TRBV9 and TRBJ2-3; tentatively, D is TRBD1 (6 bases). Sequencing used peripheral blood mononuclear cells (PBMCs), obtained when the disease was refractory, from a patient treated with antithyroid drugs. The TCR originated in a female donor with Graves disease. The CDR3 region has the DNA TGTGCCAGCAGCGTAGAAGGGGGTGGAGATACGCAGTATTTT. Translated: CASSVEGGGDTQYF. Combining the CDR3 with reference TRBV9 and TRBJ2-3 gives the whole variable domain DSGVTQTPKHLITATGQRVTLRCSPRSGDLSVYWYQQSLDQGLQFLIQYYNGEERAKGNILERFSAQQFPDLHSELNLSSLELGDSALYFCASSVEGGGDTQYFGPGTRLTVL.